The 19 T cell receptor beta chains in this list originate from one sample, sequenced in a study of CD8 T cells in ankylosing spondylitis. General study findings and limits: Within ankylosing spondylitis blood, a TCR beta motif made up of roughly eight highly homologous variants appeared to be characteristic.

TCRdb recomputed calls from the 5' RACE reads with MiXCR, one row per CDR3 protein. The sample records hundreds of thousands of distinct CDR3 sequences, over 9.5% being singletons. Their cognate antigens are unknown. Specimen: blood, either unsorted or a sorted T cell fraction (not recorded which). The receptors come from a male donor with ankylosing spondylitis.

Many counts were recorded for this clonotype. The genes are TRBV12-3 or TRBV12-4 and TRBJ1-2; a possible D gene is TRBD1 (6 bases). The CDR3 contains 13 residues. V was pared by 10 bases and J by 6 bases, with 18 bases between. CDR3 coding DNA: TGTGCCATCACCCAAGGGGGGGTGGATGGCTACACCTTC. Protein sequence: CAITQGGVDGYTF.

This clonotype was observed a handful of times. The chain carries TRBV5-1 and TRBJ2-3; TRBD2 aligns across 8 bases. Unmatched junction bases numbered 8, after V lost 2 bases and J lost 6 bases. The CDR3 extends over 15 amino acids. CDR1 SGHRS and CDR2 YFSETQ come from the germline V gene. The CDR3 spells CASSLYERERDTQYF. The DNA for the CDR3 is TGCGCCAGCAGCTTATACGAGCGGGAGCGGGATACGCAGTATTTT.

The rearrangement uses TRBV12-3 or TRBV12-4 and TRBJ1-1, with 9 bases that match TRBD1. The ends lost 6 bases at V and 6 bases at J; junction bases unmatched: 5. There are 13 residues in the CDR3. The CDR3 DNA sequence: TGTGCCAGCAGGAGCCACAGGGGGCCTGAAGCTTTCTTT. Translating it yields CASRSHRGPEAFF.

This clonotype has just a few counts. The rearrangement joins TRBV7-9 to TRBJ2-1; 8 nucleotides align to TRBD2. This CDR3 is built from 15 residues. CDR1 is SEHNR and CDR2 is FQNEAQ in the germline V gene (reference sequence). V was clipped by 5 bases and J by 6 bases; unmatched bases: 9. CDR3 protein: CASSPEGLVRNEQFF. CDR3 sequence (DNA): TGTGCCAGCAGCCCAGAGGGACTAGTCCGCAATGAGCAGTTCTTC. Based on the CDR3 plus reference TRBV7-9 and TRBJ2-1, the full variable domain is DTGVSQNPRHKITKRGQNVTFRCDPISEHNRLYWYRQTLGQGPEFLTYFQNEAQLEKSRLLSDRFSAERPKGSFSTLEIQRTEQGDSAMYLCASSPEGLVRNEQFFGPGTRLTVL.

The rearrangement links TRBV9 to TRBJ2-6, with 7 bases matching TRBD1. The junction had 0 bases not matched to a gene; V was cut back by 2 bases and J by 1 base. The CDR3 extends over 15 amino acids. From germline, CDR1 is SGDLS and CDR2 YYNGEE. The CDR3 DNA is TGTGCCAGCAGCGTCAGGGGGTCTGGGGCCAACGTCCTGACTTTC. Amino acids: CASSVRGSGANVLTF.

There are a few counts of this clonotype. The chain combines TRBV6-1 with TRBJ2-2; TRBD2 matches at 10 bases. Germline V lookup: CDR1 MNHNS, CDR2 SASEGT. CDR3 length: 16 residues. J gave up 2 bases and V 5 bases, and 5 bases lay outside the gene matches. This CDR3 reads CASSRLAGPNTGELFF. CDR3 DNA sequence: TGTGCCAGCAGTCGACTAGCGGGTCCCAACACCGGGGAGCTGTTTTTT.

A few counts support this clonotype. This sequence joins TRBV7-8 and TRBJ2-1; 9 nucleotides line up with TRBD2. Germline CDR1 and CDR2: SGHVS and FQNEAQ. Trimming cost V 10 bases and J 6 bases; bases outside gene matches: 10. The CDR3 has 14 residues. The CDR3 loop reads CATTGTSLPNEQFF. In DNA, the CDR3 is TGTGCCACAACCGGGACTAGCCTCCCCAATGAGCAGTTCTTC.

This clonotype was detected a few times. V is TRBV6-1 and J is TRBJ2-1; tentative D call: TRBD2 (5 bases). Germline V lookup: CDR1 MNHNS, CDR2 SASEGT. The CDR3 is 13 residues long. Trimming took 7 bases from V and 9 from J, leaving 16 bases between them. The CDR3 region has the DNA TGTGCCAGCACCTACCAAGTGGGGAGTGAGCAGTTCTTC. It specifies CASTYQVGSEQFF.

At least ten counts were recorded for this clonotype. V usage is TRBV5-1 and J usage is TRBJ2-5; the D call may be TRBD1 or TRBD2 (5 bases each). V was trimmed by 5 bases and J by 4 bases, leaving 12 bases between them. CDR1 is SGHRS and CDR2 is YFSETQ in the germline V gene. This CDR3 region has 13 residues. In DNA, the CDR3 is TGCGCCAGCAGTCCCGGGACCTCAGAGACCCAGTACTTC. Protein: CASSPGTSETQYF.

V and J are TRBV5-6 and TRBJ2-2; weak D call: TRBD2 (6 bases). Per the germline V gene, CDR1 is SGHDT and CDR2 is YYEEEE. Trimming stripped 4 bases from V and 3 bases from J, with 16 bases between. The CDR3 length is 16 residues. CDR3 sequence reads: CASSPTRRGDTGELFF. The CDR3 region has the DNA TGTGCCAGCAGCCCCACTCGGCGGGGCGACACCGGGGAGCTGTTTTTT.

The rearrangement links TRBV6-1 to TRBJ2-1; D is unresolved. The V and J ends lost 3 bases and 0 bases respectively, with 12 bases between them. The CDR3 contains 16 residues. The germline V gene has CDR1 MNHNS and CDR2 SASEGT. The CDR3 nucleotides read TGTGCCAGCAGTGATGGGTCGTTTGGCTCCTACAATGAGCAGTTCTTC. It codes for CASSDGSFGSYNEQFF.

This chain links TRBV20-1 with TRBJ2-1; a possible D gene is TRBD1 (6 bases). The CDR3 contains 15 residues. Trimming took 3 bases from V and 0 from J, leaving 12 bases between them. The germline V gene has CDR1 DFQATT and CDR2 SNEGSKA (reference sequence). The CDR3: CSARGAETSYNEQFF. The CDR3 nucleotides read TGCAGTGCTAGGGGGGCGGAGACCTCCTACAATGAGCAGTTCTTC.

CDR3 nucleotide sequence: TGCGCCAGCAGCCAGGGAGGGGGCGTTGGCGGGGAGACCCAGTACTTC. Translated: CASSQGGGVGGETQYF. The chain carries TRBV5-1 and TRBJ2-5, with D possibly called TRBD1 or TRBD2 (7 bases each). CDR3 length: 16 residues. Trimming removed 4 bases from V and 5 bases from J, with 21 bases in between. Germline CDR1 and CDR2: SGHRS and YFSETQ. Drawing the rest from reference TRBV5-1 and TRBJ2-5, the complete variable domain is KAGVTQTPRYLIKTRGQQVTLSCSPISGHRSVSWYQQTPGQGLQFLFEYFSETQRNKGNFPGRFSGRQFSNSRSEMNVSTLELGDSALYLCASSQGGGVGGETQYFGPGTRLLVL.

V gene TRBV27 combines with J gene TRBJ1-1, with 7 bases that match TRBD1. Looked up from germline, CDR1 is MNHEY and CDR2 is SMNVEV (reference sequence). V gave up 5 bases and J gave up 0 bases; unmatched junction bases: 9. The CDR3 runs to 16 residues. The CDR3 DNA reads TGTGCCAGCAGTCTGGACCAGGGGGGGGTGAACACTGAAGCTTTCTTT. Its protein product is CASSLDQGGVNTEAFF.

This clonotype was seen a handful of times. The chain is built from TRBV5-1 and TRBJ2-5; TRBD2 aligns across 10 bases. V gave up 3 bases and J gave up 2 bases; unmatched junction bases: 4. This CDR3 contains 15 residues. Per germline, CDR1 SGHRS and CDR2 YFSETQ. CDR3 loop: CASSYGLAEQETQYF. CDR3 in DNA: TGCGCCAGCAGCTACGGACTAGCGGAGCAAGAGACCCAGTACTTC.

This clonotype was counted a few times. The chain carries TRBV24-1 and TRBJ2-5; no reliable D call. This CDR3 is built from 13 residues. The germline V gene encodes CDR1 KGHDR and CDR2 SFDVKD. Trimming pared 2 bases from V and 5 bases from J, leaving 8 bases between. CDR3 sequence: CATSDSVRETQYF. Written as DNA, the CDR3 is TGTGCCACCAGTGATTCGGTACGGGAGACCCAGTACTTC.

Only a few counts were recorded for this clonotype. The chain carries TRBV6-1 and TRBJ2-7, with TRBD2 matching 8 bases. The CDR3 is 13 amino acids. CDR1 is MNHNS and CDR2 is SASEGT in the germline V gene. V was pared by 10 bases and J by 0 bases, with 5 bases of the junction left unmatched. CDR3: CATLAGTSYEQYF. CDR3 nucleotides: TGTGCCACCTTAGCGGGAACCTCCTACGAGCAGTACTTC.

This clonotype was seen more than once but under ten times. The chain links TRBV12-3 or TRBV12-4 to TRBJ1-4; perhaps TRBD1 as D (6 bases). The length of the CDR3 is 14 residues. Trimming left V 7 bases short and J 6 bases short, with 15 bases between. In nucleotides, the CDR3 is TGTGCCAGCACCATAAGGACAGCTTATGAAAAACTGTTTTTT. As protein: CASTIRTAYEKLFF.

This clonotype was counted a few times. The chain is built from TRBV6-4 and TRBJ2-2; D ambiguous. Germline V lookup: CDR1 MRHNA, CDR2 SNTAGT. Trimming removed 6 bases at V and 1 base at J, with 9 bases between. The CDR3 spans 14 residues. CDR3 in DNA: TGTGCCAGCAGCACCTATTTGAACACCGGGGAGCTGTTTTTT. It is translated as CASSTYLNTGELFF.